The clone carrying this T cell receptor (beta chain) was seen only a few times. The source of the sample is a study of blood T cell repertoires in COVID-19. Data came from immunoSEQ multiplex PCR; TCRdb stores just in-frame clones and leaves some out. There are 110,000 to 150,000 clones in the sample; approximately 88% occur only once, and about 1.7% lies in the top ten. Sequences were obtained from peripheral blood. This TCR was recovered from a woman in her 50s with acute or convalescent COVID-19.

The CDR3 loop is CASSLAKGLLYEQYF. In DNA form, the CDR3 reads TGTGCCAGCAGCTTAGCGAAGGGACTCCTGTACGAGCAGTACTTC. The V call is TRBV7-9, the J call TRBJ2-7; D possibly corresponds to TRBD2 (6 bases). Trimming took off 0 bases at V and 4 bases at J, with 13 bases between the two ends. The CDR3 spans 15 residues. The germline V gene has CDR1 SEHNR and CDR2 FQNEAQ (reference sequence). The entire variable domain, with the rest obtained from reference TRBV7-9 and TRBJ2-7, is as follows: DTGVSQNPRHKITKRGQNVTFRCDPISEHNRLYWYRQTLGQGPEFLTYFQNEAQLEKSRLLSDRFSAERPKGSFSTLEIQRTEQGDSAMYLCASSLAKGLLYEQYFGPGTRLTVT.